The 20 T cell receptor beta chains below all came from one sample that was sequenced in a study of control samples from healthy donors and cancer patients. The method was immunoSEQ multiplex PCR; TCRdb's version includes in-frame clones alone and lacks a portion of them. This sample has around 94,000 clones; around 86% occur once, and the top ten carry roughly 1.2%. The sequenced sample was blood. The source of these receptors is a woman aged 45 to 65 in good health.

The chain couples TRBV5-1 to TRBJ1-1; 10 nucleotides line up with TRBD1. Germline loops: CDR1 SGHRS, CDR2 YFSETQ. There are 17 residues in the CDR3. The V segment lost 5 bases and the J segment 6 bases; nucleotides outside the gene matches: 16. The CDR3 nucleotides read TGCGCCAGCAGTTTTTCTCCACTGGGACAGGGGCGGGCTGAAGCTTTCTTT. Translated: CASSFSPLGQGRAEAFF.

The chain couples TRBV6-2 or TRBV6-3 to TRBJ1-2, with D possibly matching TRBD1 (6 bases). There are 14 residues in the CDR3. Germline V gene lookup returns CDR1 MNHEY and CDR2 SVGEGT. Trimming left V 6 bases short and J 4 bases short, with 15 bases between. CDR3 loop: CASSPGTGFYGYTF. CDR3 DNA: TGTGCCAGCAGCCCTGGCACAGGGTTCTATGGCTACACCTTC.

The chain couples TRBV6-6 to TRBJ2-4; D is ambiguous. Trimming removed 2 bases from V and 2 bases from J, with 7 bases in between. The CDR3 sequence is 14 residues long. Germline CDR1 is MNHNY and CDR2 is SVGAGI (reference sequence). In DNA form, the CDR3 reads TGTGCCAGCAGTTACGGCGGTTCCAAAAACATTCAGTACTTC. It yields the protein CASSYGGSKNIQYF.

The V call is TRBV14, the J call TRBJ2-7; D not resolved. Trimming left V 2 bases short and J 5 bases short, with 16 bases between. The length of the CDR3 is 15 residues. Germline V gives CDR1 SGHDN, CDR2 FVKESK. In DNA form, the CDR3 reads TGTGCCAGCAGCCAATTGTGGGCCGGTGGGGACGAGCAGTACTTC. Amino acids: CASSQLWAGGDEQYF.

The chain links TRBV4-3 to TRBJ1-1; 7 bases are shared with TRBD1. Trimming removed 1 base from V and 2 bases from J; junction bases left unmatched: 1. This CDR3 has 14 amino acids. Looked up from germline, CDR1 is LGHNA and CDR2 is YSLEER. CDR3 amino acids: CASSQGDSNTEAFF. CDR3 DNA sequence: TGCGCCAGCAGCCAAGGGGACAGCAACACTGAAGCTTTCTTT.

This chain joins TRBV27 and TRBJ2-5, with D tentatively TRBD1 or TRBD2 (5 bases each). This CDR3 contains 13 residues. V was clipped by 5 bases and J by 9 bases, with 16 bases between them. In germline, CDR1 is MNHEY, CDR2 SMNVEV (reference sequence). The chain's CDR3 is CASSLGTPGPQYF. CDR3 DNA: TGTGCCAGCAGTCTAGGGACGCCGGGCCCCCAGTACTTC.

This clone was counted once. The chain has TRBV29-1 and TRBJ2-7; TRBD2 aligns across 14 bases. The CDR3 spans 16 residues. CDR1 is SQVTM, CDR2 ANQGSEA, per germline. The junction had 9 bases not matched to a gene; V was cut back by 4 bases and J by 4 bases. As DNA, the CDR3 is TGCAGCGTTGCCGGGACTAGCGGGGGAGGGTCGTACGAGCAGTACTTC. This encodes CSVAGTSGGGSYEQYF.

This chain links TRBV5-6 with TRBJ1-5; the match to TRBD1 covers 7 bases. Germline-derived CDR1 and CDR2 are SGHDT and YYEEEE. There are 15 residues in the CDR3. The J segment lost 5 bases and the V segment lost 3 bases, leaving 8 bases of the junction unmatched. CDR3 sequence: CASSYRTGSHQPQHF. Written as DNA, the CDR3 is TGTGCCAGCAGCTACCGGACAGGCAGCCATCAGCCCCAGCATTTT.

J is TRBJ1-1 and V is TRBV2; D perhaps matches TRBD1 (6 bases). Trimming left V 7 bases short and J 5 bases short, with 11 bases between. This CDR3 has 12 residues. The germline gives CDR1 SNHLY, CDR2 FYNNEI. CDR3 nucleotide sequence: TGTGCCAGCAACCCAGGGGTGACTGAAGCTTTCTTT. Protein product: CASNPGVTEAFF.

The chain has TRBV6-1 and TRBJ2-5, with 9 bases matching TRBD2. Trimming cost V 5 bases and J 7 bases; bases outside gene matches: 11. There are 15 residues in the CDR3. Germline V gives CDR1 MNHNS, CDR2 SASEGT. CDR3 in amino acids: CASSPAWTSEGTQYF. The DNA of the CDR3 is TGTGCCAGCAGTCCCGCCTGGACTAGCGAGGGGACCCAGTACTTC.

The gene calls are TRBV18 and TRBJ2-7; D unclear. CDR3 length equals 15 residues. Germline values: CDR1 KGHSH, CDR2 LQKENI. With 2 bases removed from V and 3 bases from J, the gap between germline ends came to 14 bases. The CDR3 sequence is CASSPVRQVNYEQYF. The CDR3 nucleotides are TGTGCCAGCTCACCAGTGAGGCAGGTAAACTACGAGCAGTACTTC.

The chain employs TRBV4-3 and TRBJ1-5; D uncertain. Germline CDR1 reads LGHNA; CDR2 reads YSLEER. V was shortened by 1 base and J by 7 bases, with 11 bases between the two germline ends. The CDR3 contains 14 residues. CDR3 residues: CASSQVPDGQPQHF. The DNA for the CDR3 is TGCGCCAGCAGCCAAGTGCCGGACGGACAGCCCCAGCATTTT.

The rearrangement uses TRBV5-1 and TRBJ1-6; D is possibly TRBD1 (6 bases). Germline lookup yields CDR1 SGHRS and CDR2 YFSETQ. Trimming pared 4 bases from V and 11 bases from J, leaving 16 bases between. The CDR3 extends over 14 amino acids. As DNA, the CDR3 is TGCGCCAGCAGCGTAGCCGGGACACAACCACCCCTCCACTTT. Encoded protein: CASSVAGTQPPLHF. Looking up the rest from reference TRBV5-1 and TRBJ1-6 gives the full variable domain: KAGVTQTPRYLIKTRGQQVTLSCSPISGHRSVSWYQQTPGQGLQFLFEYFSETQRNKGNFPGRFSGRQFSNSRSEMNVSTLELGDSALYLCASSVAGTQPPLHFGNGTRLTVT.

This sequence joins TRBV12-5 and TRBJ2-2; weak D call: TRBD1 (6 bases). Trimming removed 0 bases from V and 6 bases from J, with 14 bases in between. The CDR3 is made up of 16 amino acids. CDR1 and CDR2 (germline): LGHNT, FRNRAP. CDR3 sequence (DNA): TGTGCTAGTGGTTTGGTACTTGGACAGTCTCCCGGGGAGCTGTTTTTT. It is translated as CASGLVLGQSPGELFF.

The chain employs TRBV15 and TRBJ1-4; 8 bases agree with TRBD1. Germline V gene data show CDR1 as LNHNV and CDR2 as YYDKDF (reference sequence). CDR3 size: 16 residues. Trimming removed 5 bases from V and 3 bases from J; junction bases left unmatched: 8. In DNA, the CDR3 is TGTGCCACCAGCGGGCGGACAGGGAGGTCTAATGAAAAACTGTTTTTT. This gives the protein CATSGRTGRSNEKLFF.

V gene TRBV9 combines with J gene TRBJ1-5, with D perhaps TRBD1 (6 bases). There are 13 residues in the CDR3. CDR1 and CDR2 from the germline V gene are SGDLS and YYNGEE. V was clipped by 3 bases and J by 9 bases, with 13 bases between them. CDR3 in DNA: TGTGCCAGCAGCGCGAGGGAAGGGGGGCCCCAGCATTTT. This codes for CASSAREGGPQHF.

The chain employs TRBV28 and TRBJ2-7, with no clear D. This CDR3 has 14 amino acids. Deletions cut 2 bases from V and 6 bases from J, with 14 bases between. CDR1 is MDHEN, CDR2 SYDVKM, per germline. CDR3 sequence reads: CASSLGRVRGEQYF. DNA for the CDR3: TGTGCCAGCAGTTTAGGCCGTGTTCGAGGCGAGCAGTACTTC. The variable domain in full, completed from reference TRBV28 and TRBJ2-7, reads DVKVTQSSRYLVKRTGEKVFLECVQDMDHENMFWYRQDPGLGLRLIYFSYDVKMKEKGDIPEGYSVSREKKERFSLILESASTNQTSMYLCASSLGRVRGEQYFGPGTRLTVT.

V gene TRBV7-2 combines with J gene TRBJ2-7; TRBD2 agrees at 8 bases. The CDR3 totals 14 residues. The ends lost 5 bases at V and 7 bases at J; junction bases unmatched: 10. Germline V gene sequence: CDR1 SGHTA, CDR2 FQGNSA. CDR3 loop: CASSAGGAAHEQYF. In DNA, the CDR3 is TGTGCCAGCAGCGCCGGGGGGGCTGCTCATGAGCAGTACTTC.

The genes are TRBV27 and TRBJ1-5; D ambiguous. Looked up from germline, CDR1 is MNHEY and CDR2 is SMNVEV (reference sequence). V lost 4 bases, J lost 7 bases, and 11 bases lay in between. CDR3 length: 13 amino acids. CDR3 loop: CASSSESGQPQHF. The DNA for the CDR3 is TGTGCCAGCAGTTCAGAAAGTGGCCAGCCCCAGCATTTT.

This chain links TRBV7-2 with TRBJ2-2; D is unresolved. The CDR3 spans 16 residues. Germline V gene data show CDR1 as SGHTA and CDR2 as FQGNSA. V gave up 0 bases and J gave up 0 bases, with 8 bases separating them. The CDR3 region has the DNA TGTGCCAGCAGCTTAGCGGGCGCAGCGAACACCGGGGAGCTGTTTTTT. This encodes CASSLAGAANTGELFF.